These 17 T cell receptor beta chains were sequenced from one sample in a study of T cells in Graves' hyperthyroidism and ophthalmopathy. The source material, RNA transcripts, was used to amplify TCR beta CDR3 regions. Carried out on the TCR CDR3, a first-round RT-PCR used the HTBI primer set. Via MiXCR, TCRdb re-called the multiplex PCR reads, giving one row per CDR3 protein. Found here are about 590,000 distinct CDR3 sequences, around a sixth of them singletons; the top ten hold under 7.5%. Source material: blood. The receptors were sampled from a woman aged 25 to 39 with Graves' hyperthyroidism.

This clonotype was seen at least ten times. CDR3 DNA: TGTGCCAGCAGTTACTCAGCCGGTTCCGCTAGCGGGTTCCAAGAGACCCAGTACTTC. Protein: CASSYSAGSASGFQETQYF. The chain employs TRBV6-2 or TRBV6-3 and TRBJ2-5; 8 bases line up with TRBD2. Looked up from germline, CDR1 is MNHEY and CDR2 is SVGEGT. The CDR3 length is 19 residues. The V and J ends lost 0 bases and 1 base, in that order; junction bases with no gene match: 13.

There are a few counts of this clonotype. The V call is TRBV24-1, the J call TRBJ2-3; D could derive from TRBD1 or TRBD2 (7 bases each). The V and J ends lost 4 bases and 5 bases respectively, with 15 bases between them. The CDR3 length is 15 residues. CDR1 and CDR2 from the germline V gene are KGHDR and SFDVKD. For the CDR3, the DNA is TGTGCCACCAGTGACCGGGGAGGGGGCGGAGATACGCAGTATTTT. Residues: CATSDRGGGGDTQYF.

This clonotype was found many times. V usage is TRBV20-1 and J usage is TRBJ2-1, with 12 bases matching TRBD2. Germline CDR1 is DFQATT and CDR2 is SNEGSKA (reference sequence). V was pared by 1 base and J by 9 bases, with 7 bases of the junction left unmatched. This CDR3 is built from 15 residues. CDR3 in DNA: TGCAGTGCTAGAGGTCTAGCGGGAGGGCCGGGTGAGCAGTTCTTC. As protein: CSARGLAGGPGEQFF.

This clonotype was observed many times. This chain uses TRBV20-1 with TRBJ2-7; 11 bases align to TRBD2. CDR3 length: 15 amino acids. Germline V gives CDR1 DFQATT, CDR2 SNEGSKA (reference sequence). The V segment lost 4 bases and the J segment 3 bases; nucleotides outside the gene matches: 8. CDR3 amino acids: CSATTSGRGLYEQYF. CDR3 in DNA: TGCAGTGCTACTACTAGCGGGAGAGGGCTCTACGAGCAGTACTTC.

This chain links TRBV29-1 with TRBJ2-2; 9 nucleotides align to TRBD2. The V gene's germline CDR1 is SQVTM and CDR2 ANQGSEA. Trimming took 7 bases from V and 4 from J; bases not matched to a gene: 10. The CDR3 spans 15 residues. Written as DNA, the CDR3 is TGCAGCGCTCAGACTAGCGGAATAACCACCGGGGAGCTGTTTTTT. Translating it yields CSAQTSGITTGELFF.

At least ten counts were recorded for this clonotype. The chain recombines TRBV6-1 with TRBJ2-5; TRBD1 is a possible D gene (5 bases). V shed 10 bases and J shed 0 bases, with 21 bases lying between them. The CDR3 loop spans 16 amino acids. Germline CDR1 reads MNHNS; CDR2 reads SASEGT. CDR3 in amino acids: CATLGKGHLYQETQYF. The CDR3 DNA follows: TGTGCCACACTCGGTAAAGGACACCTATACCAAGAGACCCAGTACTTC.

This clonotype was found many times. V is TRBV15 and J is TRBJ2-7; 8 bases fit TRBD1. J was trimmed by 5 bases and V by 4 bases; bases with no gene match: 10. CDR3 length equals 15 residues. Germline V gene data show CDR1 as LNHNV and CDR2 as YYDKDF (reference sequence). CDR3 loop: CATSNPDREIDEQYF. CDR3 bases: TGTGCCACCAGCAACCCGGACAGGGAGATTGACGAGCAGTACTTC.

This rearrangement joins TRBV9 to TRBJ2-5; the D gene is possibly TRBD1 (5 bases). The CDR3 runs 14 residues. CDR1 SGDLS and CDR2 YYNGEE come from the germline V gene. With 4 bases removed from V and 4 bases from J, the gap between germline ends came to 14 bases. CDR3 loop: CASSFPGFSETQYF. The CDR3 nucleotides are TGTGCCAGCAGCTTCCCAGGGTTCTCAGAGACCCAGTACTTC.

This clonotype occurred a few times. The junction differs from germline at one of its ends, possibly a read error. The chain joins TRBV20-1 to TRBJ2-7; unclear D gene. Per germline, CDR1 DFQATT and CDR2 SNEGSKA (reference sequence). The CDR3 covers 14 residues. CDR3 sequence (DNA): TGCGGTGCTAGAGATAGTGCTGAGTTCTACGAGCAGTACTTC. Translating gives CGARDSAEFYEQYF.

At least ten counts were recorded for this clonotype. The rearrangement uses TRBV18 and TRBJ1-2, with a weak D call TRBD1 (6 bases). The V end lost 3 bases, the J end lost 8 bases, and 19 bases lay between the germline ends. The CDR3 length is 15 residues. Germline values: CDR1 KGHSH, CDR2 LQKENI. The CDR3 DNA sequence: TGTGCCAGCTCACCGATCCCGGGGGCTAGGAGGGGCTACACCTTC. Protein sequence: CASSPIPGARRGYTF.

As concerns this clonotype: An end of the junction does not agree with germline; a read error may underlie this. V is TRBV6-1 and J is TRBJ2-1; D may match TRBD1 or TRBD2 (7 bases each). Germline V gene lookup returns CDR1 MNHNS and CDR2 SASEGT. This CDR3 is 13 amino acids long. The DNA of the CDR3 is TGTGCCAGCAGTCAGGGGGACTACAATGGGCAGTTCTTC. Translated: CASSQGDYNGQFF.

As regards this clonotype: This clone may be a read error of a much larger clone one base away. The CDR3 end shows no conserved phenylalanine or tryptophan, and so a read error is likely. J is TRBJ2-7 and V is TRBV20-1; 9 nucleotides line up with TRBD2. This CDR3 is built from 13 residues. CDR1 and CDR2 (germline): DFQATT, SNEGSKA (reference sequence). V lost 3 bases to trimming and J lost 2 bases; unmatched junction nucleotides: 2. The CDR3 spells CSARTSGPYEQYL. CDR3 DNA sequence: TGCAGTGCTAGGACTAGCGGACCCTACGAGCAGTACCTC.

This clonotype was seen many times. The rearrangement joins TRBV3-1 to TRBJ2-1; D is perhaps TRBD2 (5 bases). This CDR3 has 17 residues. Germline values: CDR1 LGHDT, CDR2 YNNKEL (reference sequence). V was pared by 1 base and J by 5 bases, with 18 bases between. The CDR3 region is CASSQGMRLAVDNEQFF. DNA of the CDR3: TGTGCCAGCAGCCAAGGTATGCGGCTAGCCGTCGACAATGAGCAGTTCTTC.

This chain connects TRBV20-1 to TRBJ2-7; TRBD1 is a possible D gene (6 bases). Germline V CDR1 and CDR2: DFQATT, SNEGSKA (reference sequence). The V end lost 7 bases, the J end lost 2 bases, and 12 bases lay between the germline ends. The length of the CDR3 is 12 residues. CDR3 DNA: TGCAGTGAGACAGGTCCTACCTACGAGCAGTACTTC. Its translation: CSETGPTYEQYF.

J is TRBJ2-1 and V is TRBV18; 14 nucleotides agree with TRBD2. The DNA end lines up better with TRBJ2-7; the J call may be wrong. Per germline, CDR1 KGHSH and CDR2 LQKENI. This CDR3 contains 15 residues. CDR3 loop: CASSPGLAGGNEQYF. CDR3 in DNA: TGTGCCAGCTCACCTGGACTAGCGGGAGGCAATGAGCAGTACTTC.

The V and J genes are TRBV10-3 and TRBJ2-7; TRBD1 is a possible D gene (5 bases). The CDR3 length is 13 residues. Germline CDR1 is ENHRY and CDR2 is SYGVKD. Trimming shortened V by 4 bases and J by 6 bases, and 13 bases separated the two germline ends. The CDR3 DNA sequence: TGTGCCATCAGTGTAACCAAGGGGCCCGAGCAGTACTTC. It is translated as CAISVTKGPEQYF.

The sample holds a few counts of this clonotype. This rearrangement joins TRBV6-1 to TRBJ2-2; D is ambiguous. CDR3 size: 15 residues. The V gene's germline CDR1 is MNHNS and CDR2 SASEGT. Trimming pared 2 bases from V and 4 bases from J, leaving 11 bases between. CDR3 in DNA: TGTGCCAGCAGTGAACTTAGTTTATCCACCGGGGAGCTGTTTTTT. Translation gives CASSELSLSTGELFF.